This is a list of T cell receptor beta chains from one sample in a study of blood T cell repertoires in COVID-19. Data came from immunoSEQ multiplex PCR; TCRdb stores just in-frame clones and leaves some out. Of tens of thousands of clones in the sample, 85% to 90% are singletons; the top ten hold roughly 11%. The sample taken for sequencing was peripheral blood. The receptor source for this set is a man between 65 and 79 years old with active or convalescent COVID-19. CDR3s leave out the opening cysteine and the closing phenylalanine or tryptophan. The order of the fields is V gene, J gene, CDR3 protein.

v_call: TRBV6-5
j_call: TRBJ1-2
cdr3_aa: ASETGDSNYGYT

v_call: TRBV10-3
j_call: TRBJ1-5
cdr3_aa: AISEGQGNQPQH

v_call: TRBV18
j_call: TRBJ2-2
cdr3_aa: ASSPRLAGDTGELF

v_call: TRBV5-4
j_call: TRBJ2-7
cdr3_aa: ASSKQGGDEQY

v_call: TRBV6-1
j_call: TRBJ2-5
cdr3_aa: ASSEQESETQY

v_call: TRBV5-1
j_call: TRBJ2-1
cdr3_aa: ASSLAGDLLIGEQF

v_call: TRBV19
j_call: TRBJ1-6
cdr3_aa: ASSLLNSPLH

v_call: TRBV30
j_call: TRBJ2-5
cdr3_aa: AWTLGASGSVETQY

v_call: TRBV6-2/TRBV6-3
j_call: TRBJ2-3
cdr3_aa: ASSYAGAADTQY

v_call: TRBV7-2
j_call: TRBJ2-7
cdr3_aa: ASRVGSGRTEQY

v_call: TRBV15
j_call: TRBJ2-3
cdr3_aa: ATSEGQGYFTDTQY

v_call: TRBV19
j_call: TRBJ1-2
cdr3_aa: ASSPEGSYGYT

v_call: TRBV10-3
j_call: TRBJ2-3
cdr3_aa: AISGGTSGSITDTQY

v_call: TRBV5-4
j_call: TRBJ2-1
cdr3_aa: ASSTGGTSGTGEQF

v_call: TRBV10-3
j_call: TRBJ2-2
cdr3_aa: AISELAGPRDTGELF

v_call: TRBV6-6
j_call: TRBJ2-1
cdr3_aa: ASNPGSDEQF

v_call: TRBV7-2
j_call: TRBJ2-2
cdr3_aa: ASRPPGLVNTGELF

v_call: TRBV5-5
j_call: TRBJ1-2
cdr3_aa: ASSLGGVYGYT

v_call: TRBV14
j_call: TRBJ1-6
cdr3_aa: ASSHADRIGSPLH

v_call: TRBV6-1
j_call: TRBJ1-1
cdr3_aa: ASSEGLEAF

v_call: TRBV29-1
j_call: TRBJ2-1
cdr3_aa: SVGLARGEQF

v_call: TRBV29-1
j_call: TRBJ1-5
cdr3_aa: SAGARDQPQH

v_call: TRBV9
j_call: TRBJ2-1
cdr3_aa: ASSVVAGSYNEQF

v_call: TRBV19
j_call: TRBJ2-5
cdr3_aa: ASSDNSQETQY